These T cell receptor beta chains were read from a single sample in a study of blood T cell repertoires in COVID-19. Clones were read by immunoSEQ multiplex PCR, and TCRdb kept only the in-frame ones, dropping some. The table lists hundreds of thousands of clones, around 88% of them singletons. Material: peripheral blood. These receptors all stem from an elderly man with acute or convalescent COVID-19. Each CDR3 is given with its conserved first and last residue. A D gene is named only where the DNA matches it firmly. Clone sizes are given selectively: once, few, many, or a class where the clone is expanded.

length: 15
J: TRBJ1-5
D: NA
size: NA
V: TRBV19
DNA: TGTGCCAGTAGTACCGTCGCGCGGGGAGGGCAGCCCCAGCATTTT
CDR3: CASSTVARGGQPQHF

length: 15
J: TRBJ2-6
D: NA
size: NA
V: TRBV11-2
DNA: TGTGCCAGCAGCTTAGATCGGTCTGGGGCCAACGTCCTGACTTTC
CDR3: CASSLDRSGANVLTF

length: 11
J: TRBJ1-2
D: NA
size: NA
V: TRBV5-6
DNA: TGTGCCAGCAGCCTGGGGGAGGGCTACACCTTC
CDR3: CASSLGEGYTF

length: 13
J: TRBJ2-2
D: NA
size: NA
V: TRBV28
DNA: TGTGCCAGTCAGGAGGCGAACACCGGGGAGCTGTTTTTT
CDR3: CASQEANTGELFF

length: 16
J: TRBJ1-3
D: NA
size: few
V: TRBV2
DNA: TGTGCCAGCAGTGTAGGGCCAGGGGTGGATGGAAACACCATATATTTT
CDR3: CASSVGPGVDGNTIYF

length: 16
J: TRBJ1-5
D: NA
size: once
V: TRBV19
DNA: TGTGCCAGTAGTCTGACGACAGGTCATAGCAATCAGCCCCAGCATTTT
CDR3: CASSLTTGHSNQPQHF

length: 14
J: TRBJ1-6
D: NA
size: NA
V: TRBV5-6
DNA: TGTGCCAGCAGCAAACGCGGGGGGAATTCACCCCTCCACTTT
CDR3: CASSKRGGNSPLHF

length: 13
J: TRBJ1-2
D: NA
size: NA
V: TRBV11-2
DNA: TGTGCCAGCAGCTTAGTATCTAGAGAAGGCTACACCTTC
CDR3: CASSLVSREGYTF

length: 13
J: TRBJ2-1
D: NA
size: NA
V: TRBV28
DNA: TGTGCCAGCAGGCGACAGAATACCAATGAGCAGTTCTTC
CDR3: CASRRQNTNEQFF

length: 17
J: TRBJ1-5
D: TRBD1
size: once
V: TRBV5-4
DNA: TGTGCCAGCAGCTTCGGGACAGGGAGGATTAGCAATCAGCCCCAGCATTTT
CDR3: CASSFGTGRISNQPQHF

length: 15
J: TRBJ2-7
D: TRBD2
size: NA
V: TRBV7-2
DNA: TGTGCCAGCAGCTTAAGCCTAGCGGGGACCTACGAGCAGTACTTC
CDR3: CASSLSLAGTYEQYF

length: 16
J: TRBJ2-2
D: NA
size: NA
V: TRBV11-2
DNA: TGTGCCAGCAGCTCCCGGGCAGGGGAGAACACCGGGGAGCTGTTTTTT
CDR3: CASSSRAGENTGELFF

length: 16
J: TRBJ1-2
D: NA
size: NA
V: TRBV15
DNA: TGTGCCACCAGCAGAGATGGCCCTAAGGGGTACTATGGCTACACCTTC
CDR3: CATSRDGPKGYYGYTF

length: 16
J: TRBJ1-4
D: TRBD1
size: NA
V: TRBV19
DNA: TGTGCCAGTAGGGGACAGGCGGGAGCAACTAATGAAAAACTGTTTTTT
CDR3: CASRGQAGATNEKLFF

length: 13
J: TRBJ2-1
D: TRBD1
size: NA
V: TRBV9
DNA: TGTGCCAGCAGCTCCTCAGGACAGGGGAGGGCTTTCTTC
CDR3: CASSSSGQGRAFF

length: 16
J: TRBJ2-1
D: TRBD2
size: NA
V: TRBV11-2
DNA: TGTGCCAGCAGCTTCCGACTAGCGGGAGAGATCAATGAGCAGTTCTTC
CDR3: CASSFRLAGEINEQFF

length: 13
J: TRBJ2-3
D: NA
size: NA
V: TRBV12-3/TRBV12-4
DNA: TGTGCCAGCAACGGCGGGAGCACAGATACGCAGTATTTT
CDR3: CASNGGSTDTQYF

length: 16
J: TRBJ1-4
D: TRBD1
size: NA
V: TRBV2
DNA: TGTGCCAGCATCGTAGGGGGACAGGGGGCTGGTGAAAAACTGTTTTTT
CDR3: CASIVGGQGAGEKLFF

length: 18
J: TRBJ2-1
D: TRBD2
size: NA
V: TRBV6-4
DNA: TGTGCCAGCAGTGACTCGAGCTCGGGGGGACGGTCCTACAATGAGCAGTTCTTC
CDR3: CASSDSSSGGRSYNEQFF

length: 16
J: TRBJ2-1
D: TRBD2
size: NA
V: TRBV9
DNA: TGTGCCAGCAGCGTAGTTTCGGGAGGATCCTACAATGAGCAGTTCTTC
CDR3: CASSVVSGGSYNEQFF

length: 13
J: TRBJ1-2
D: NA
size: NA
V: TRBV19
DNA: TGTGCCAGTAGTTTCACCTCGACAGCTGGCTACACCTTC
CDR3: CASSFTSTAGYTF

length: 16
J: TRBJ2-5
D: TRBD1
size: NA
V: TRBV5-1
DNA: TGCGCCAGCAGCTCCCTGGGACAGCTGGCACAAGAGACCCAGTACTTC
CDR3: CASSSLGQLAQETQYF

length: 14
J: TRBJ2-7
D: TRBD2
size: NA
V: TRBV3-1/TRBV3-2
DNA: TGTGCCAGCAGCCTACGAGCGGGAGCCTACGAGCAGTACTTC
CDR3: CASSLRAGAYEQYF

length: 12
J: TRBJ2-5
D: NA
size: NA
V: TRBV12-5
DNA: TGTGCTAGTGGTTTGGGGAGGGAGACCCAGTACTTC
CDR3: CASGLGRETQYF

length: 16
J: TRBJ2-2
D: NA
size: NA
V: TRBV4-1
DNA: TGCGCCAGCAGCCAAGGTCTAGGCGCGAACACCGGGGAGCTGTTTTTT
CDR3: CASSQGLGANTGELFF

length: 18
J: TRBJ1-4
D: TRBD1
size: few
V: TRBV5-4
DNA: TGTGCCAGCAGCGCCTCCGGGACAGGGGGTCAAGGATTTGAAAAACTGTTTTTT
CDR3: CASSASGTGGQGFEKLFF

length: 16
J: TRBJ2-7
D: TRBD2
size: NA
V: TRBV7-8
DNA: TGTGCCAGCAGCCAGCGGACTAGCGGGGGGTTCTACGAGCAGTACTTC
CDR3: CASSQRTSGGFYEQYF

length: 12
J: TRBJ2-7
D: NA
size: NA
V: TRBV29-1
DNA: TGCAGCGTTGTATACCTATCCAACGAGCAGTACTTC
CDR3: CSVVYLSNEQYF

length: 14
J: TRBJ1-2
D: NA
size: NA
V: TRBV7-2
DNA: TGTGCCAGCAGAGAGACAGCTATTAACTATGGCTACACCTTC
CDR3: CASRETAINYGYTF

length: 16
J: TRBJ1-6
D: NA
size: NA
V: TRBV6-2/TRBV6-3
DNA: TGTGCCAGCAGTCCCCCCGGGAGGTCCTATAATTCACCCCTCCACTTT
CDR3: CASSPPGRSYNSPLHF

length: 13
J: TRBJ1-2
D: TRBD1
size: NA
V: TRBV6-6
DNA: TGTGCCAGCACCACTACAGGGGGCTATGGCTACACCTTC
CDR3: CASTTTGGYGYTF

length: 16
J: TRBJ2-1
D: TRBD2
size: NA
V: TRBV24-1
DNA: TGTGCCACCAGTGATGGTGGTGGGGGGGGTTTCAATGAGCAGTTCTTC
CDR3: CATSDGGGGGFNEQFF

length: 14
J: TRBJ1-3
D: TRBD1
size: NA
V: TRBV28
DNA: TGTGCCAGCGGGACAGGGACTTCTGGAAACACCATATATTTT
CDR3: CASGTGTSGNTIYF

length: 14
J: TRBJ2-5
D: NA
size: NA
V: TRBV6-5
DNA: TGTGCCAGCAGTTACTCTACAGGTCAAGAGACCCAGTACTTC
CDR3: CASSYSTGQETQYF

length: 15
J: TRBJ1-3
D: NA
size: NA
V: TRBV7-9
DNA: TGTGCCAGCAGCCCAGGGGACAACTCTGGAAACACCATATATTTT
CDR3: CASSPGDNSGNTIYF

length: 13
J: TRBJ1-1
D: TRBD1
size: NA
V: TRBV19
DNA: TGTGCCTCTGGGGACAGACTGAACACTGAAGCTTTCTTT
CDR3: CASGDRLNTEAFF

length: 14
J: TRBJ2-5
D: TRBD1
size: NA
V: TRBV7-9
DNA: TGTGCCAGCAGCTTAGGGACAGGGAAAGAGACCCAGTACTTC
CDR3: CASSLGTGKETQYF

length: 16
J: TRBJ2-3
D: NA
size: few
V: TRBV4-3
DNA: TGCGCCAGCAGCCAAGGCCCTGCGCCCAGCACAGATACGCAGTATTTT
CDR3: CASSQGPAPSTDTQYF

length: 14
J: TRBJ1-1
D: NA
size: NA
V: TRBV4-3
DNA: TGCGCCAGCAGCCAAGCTTTCTTGTACACTGAAGCTTTCTTT
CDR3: CASSQAFLYTEAFF

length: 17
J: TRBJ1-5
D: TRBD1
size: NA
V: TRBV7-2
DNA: TGTGCCAGCAGCCCGCGACAGGGGGCGCAATCTGGTCAGCCCCAGCATTTT
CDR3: CASSPRQGAQSGQPQHF

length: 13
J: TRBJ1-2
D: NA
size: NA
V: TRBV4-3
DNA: TGCGCCAGCAGCCCCTTGTCCCAGGGGCTGATATTCTTC
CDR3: CASSPLSQGLIFF

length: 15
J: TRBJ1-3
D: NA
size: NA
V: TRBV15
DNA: TGTGCCACCAGCAGAGATCAGGGCTCCGGAAACACCATATATTTT
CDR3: CATSRDQGSGNTIYF

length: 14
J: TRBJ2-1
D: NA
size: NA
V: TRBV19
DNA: TGTGCCAGTAGTAGGACTAATAGGGGCAATGAGCAGTTCTTC
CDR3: CASSRTNRGNEQFF

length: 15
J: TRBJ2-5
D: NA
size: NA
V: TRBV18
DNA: TGTGCCAGCTCACCACCGGAAGGCCAGAGGAAGACCCAGTACTTC
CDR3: CASSPPEGQRKTQYF

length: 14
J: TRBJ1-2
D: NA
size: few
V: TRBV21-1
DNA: TGTGCCAGCACCCACTCTTCGATTAGGAGAGGCTACACCTTC
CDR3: CASTHSSIRRGYTF

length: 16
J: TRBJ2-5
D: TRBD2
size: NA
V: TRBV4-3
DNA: TGCGCCAGCAGCCAAACTAGCGGAGTCCCTCAAGAGACCCAGTACTTC
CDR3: CASSQTSGVPQETQYF

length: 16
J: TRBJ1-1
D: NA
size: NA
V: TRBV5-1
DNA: TGCGCCAGCACACGCGGGCCTCCTTACTTGAACACTGAAGCTTTCTTT
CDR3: CASTRGPPYLNTEAFF

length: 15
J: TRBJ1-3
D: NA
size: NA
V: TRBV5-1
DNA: TGCGCCAGCAGCTTGGGCCAGGTCGATGGAAACACCATATATTTT
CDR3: CASSLGQVDGNTIYF

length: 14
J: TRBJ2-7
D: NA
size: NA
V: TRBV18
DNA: TGTGCCAGCTCACCGGAGGTTCTGAACTACGAGCAGTACTTC
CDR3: CASSPEVLNYEQYF

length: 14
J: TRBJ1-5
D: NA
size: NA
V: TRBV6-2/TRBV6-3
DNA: TGTGCCAGCAGTCGAGGGGGGGAGAATCAGCCCCAGCATTTT
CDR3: CASSRGGENQPQHF

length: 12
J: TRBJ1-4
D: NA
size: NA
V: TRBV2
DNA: TGTGCCAGCAGTGGGGAGAATGAAAAACTGTTTTTT
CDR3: CASSGENEKLFF

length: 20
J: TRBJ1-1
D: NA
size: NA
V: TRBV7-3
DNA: TGTGCCAGCAGCTTAATCATTTATGGGACGCGCGGGGCCAGGAACACTGAAGCTTTCTTT
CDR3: CASSLIIYGTRGARNTEAFF

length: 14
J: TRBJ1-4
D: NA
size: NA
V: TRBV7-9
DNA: TGTGCCAGCAGCCAACAGACAACTAATGAAAAACTGTTTTTT
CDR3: CASSQQTTNEKLFF

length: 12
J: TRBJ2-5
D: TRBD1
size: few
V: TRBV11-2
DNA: TGTGCCAGCAGCTTCGGGACAGCCCTACAGTACTTC
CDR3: CASSFGTALQYF

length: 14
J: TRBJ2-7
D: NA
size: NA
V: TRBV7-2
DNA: TGTGCCAGCAGCCCCGCCGGGGGAGCGGTCGAGCAGTACTTC
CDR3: CASSPAGGAVEQYF

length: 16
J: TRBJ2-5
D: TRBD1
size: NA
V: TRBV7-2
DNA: TGTGCCAGCAGCCCCGGGACAGGGCAGAGAAGAGAGACCCAGTACTTC
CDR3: CASSPGTGQRRETQYF

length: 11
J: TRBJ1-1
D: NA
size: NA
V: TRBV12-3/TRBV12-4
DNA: TGTGCCAGCAGCCGAACCTATGAAGCTTTCTTT
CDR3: CASSRTYEAFF

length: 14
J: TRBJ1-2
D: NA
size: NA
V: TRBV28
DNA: TGTGCCAGCAGTTTAGGGGCCAGGGTATATGGCTACACCTTC
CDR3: CASSLGARVYGYTF

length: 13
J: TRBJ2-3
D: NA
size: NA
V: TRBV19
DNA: TGTGCCAGTAGTATCATGGTGGCCGATACGCAGTATTTT
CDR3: CASSIMVADTQYF